This T cell receptor beta chain emerged from a study of blood T cell repertoires in COVID-19. As for the study in general: COVID-19 samples, acute and convalescent, were from the United States, Italy and Spain. Nucleic acid was either cDNA or gDNA, and it came from T cells, B-cell-depleted T cells, or PBMCs.

The V segment lost 0 bases and the J segment 4 bases; nucleotides outside the gene matches: 9. Germline CDR1 LGHNA, CDR2 YSLEER. The CDR3 sequence is 17 residues long. Here immunoSEQ multiplex PCR was the method, and the copy in TCRdb shows in-frame clones only, minus some. This table has some 150,000 clones, 75% to 90% appearing once. V gene TRBV4-3 combines with J gene TRBJ2-4; 7 nucleotides line up with TRBD2. The TCR comes from a man aged 55 to 70 with acute or convalescent COVID-19. Sequencing input: peripheral blood. The CDR3 spells CASSQDRASGLKNIQYF. The CDR3 DNA reads TGCGCCAGCAGCCAAGATCGGGCTAGCGGACTTAAAAACATTCAGTACTTC.